This T cell receptor beta chain is drawn from a study of shared clonotypes between healthy human individuals (dated by TCRdb to 2020 to 2021). About the full investigation: The cohort comprised a couple of women and three men aged 18 to 49 years. Per donor, leukapheresis produced somewhere between about 0.85 and 8.9 billion PBMCs. To estimate repertoire size and how much clonotypes are shared between individuals, the study performed deep sequencing of blood TCR repertoires from roughly five healthy adults. To increase sequencing depth and limit assay-specific biases, different laboratories used diverse techniques to prepare libraries and sequence TCR repertoires. For each donor, CD4 naive and CD4 memory were each run on three plates, CD8 naive on two plates, and CD8 memory on one plate. Beyond this particular receptor, the publication reports: Larger estimated clonotype richness was generally found for naive subsets than for memory subsets. Around 5% of naive CD4, 3% to 4% of naive CD8, 2.3% of memory CD4, and 0.35% to 0.4% of memory CD8 clonotypes were shared across four donors. Incomplete sequencing was indicated by rarefaction of sorted-subset datasets, despite the large sequencing depth. Because the study included only a small number of donors, the genetic and exposure-history diversity represented was limited. Pairwise subsampling led to the expectation that sequencing depth would affect the degree of clonotype sharing among donors. Sampling was limited to blood, and TCR repertoires in tissue likely differ from TCR repertoires in blood. Compared with non-shared clonotypes, clonotypes shared by all four sorted-subset donors had higher generation probabilities.

Using the deep immunoSEQ assay, TCR CDR3 regions were amplified from genomic DNA by multiplex PCR. For each cell subset, the extracted genomic DNA was distributed evenly across all wells of several immunoSEQ 96-well plates, and each plate served as one replicate. Each replicate PCR for sorted subsets received 200 ng genomic DNA, equal to roughly 33,000 T cell genomes. Purified libraries were quantified with a Qubit 3.0 fluorometer, sized on a Bioanalyzer 2100, and re-quantified with the KAPA Library Quantification kit. A separate single-read 150-cycle Illumina NextSeq 550 flow cell was used to sequence each immunoSEQ 96-well plate. The paper's data handling went like this. Because the immunoSEQ output included only junctional sequences and no quality scores, the filtering could not be the same as the filtering used for full-length reads. To assign V/J genes and CDR3, sequences were annotated against IMGT germline references using PyIR, a Python wrapper for IgBLAST v1.9. Any read was removed if the V/J assignment was weak (E-value above 1e-6), the CDR3 was missing, or the read contained stop codons, out-of-frame junctions, or ambiguous translated residues. V3J clonotypes were defined as sequences sharing the same inferred V gene, J gene, and CDR3 amino acid sequence. Percentage overlap between repertoires was computed as shared unique clonotypes divided by the size of the smaller repertoire. Richness of each repertoire was evaluated using RTK rarefaction, the Chao1 estimator, and Recon v2.1 estimates of unobserved clonotypes. OLGA was used to compute generation probabilities for all TCRbeta clonotypes that the gDNA method yielded from a handful of donors. The source is immuneACCESS, and TCRdb retained only in-frame sequences with V and J called. Part of the clones is not carried over; for the studies checked, unresolved V genes explain less than half of this, and the remainder is unexplained. Clone size and the V and J calls come from that table; the DNA yielded D and trimming. The sample yields some 2,500,000 clones; under 95% were counted once. Jointly, the top ten make up approximately 0.35% of the sample.

The donors were healthy, HIV-negative adults with no recently reported acute infections or vaccinations. Every donor was a Caucasian adult residing in Nashville, Tennessee, USA. Magnetic negative selection was used to enrich CD4+ T cells, after which naive cells were positively selected on CD45RA and the negative fraction became the memory subset. Blood was obtained by leukapheresis, after which PBMCs were separated by Ficoll-Histopaque density gradient centrifugation and cryopreserved in liquid nitrogen vapor phase. Purity and quantity of every magnetically sorted T cell population were checked by analytical flow cytometry. Genomic DNA was isolated from every sorted fraction and measured by UV absorbance on a Nanodrop 2000c. Note on this clone: No antigen is known for it. It has no much larger one-base neighbor in the sample; base qualities were not kept.

Taken from cysteine to phenylalanine, the CDR3 has 15 residues. The retained sequence is limited to the CDR3, 45 bases, with the frame set at the first base. Unmatched junction bases come to 3, with V trimmed by 7 bases and J by 1 base. CDR1 LNHDA and CDR2 SQIVND are derived from the germline V gene (reference sequence). In this chain, TRBV19 is recombined with TRBJ2-2; TRBD2 agrees with 10 junctional bases. Sequencing was done on a sample of naive CD4+ T cells from PBMCs. The label giving this sample's cell subset or site can be read as: CD45RA+ positively selected. This receptor was identified in a man in his late teens or twenties in good health. Some clones in this sample may be carry-over from other donors' samples. The DNA is TGTGCCAGTACCCGACTAGCGGGGAACACCGGGGAGCTGTTTTTT. It is translated as CASTRLAGNTGELFF. The entire variable domain, with the stretches around the CDR3 drawn from the reference TRBV19 and TRBJ2-2 proteins, is DGGITQSPKYLFRKEGQNVTLSCEQNLNHDAMYWYRQDPGQGLRLIYYSQIVNDFQKGDIAEGYSVSREKKESFPLTVTSAQKNPTAFYLCASTRLAGNTGELFFGEGSRLTVL.